This paragraph reports one TCR beta chain. The sample originates from a study of blood T cell repertoires in COVID-19. Study at large: Samples came from the United States, Italy and Spain, spanning acute and convalescent COVID-19.

Here immunoSEQ multiplex PCR was the method, and the copy in TCRdb shows in-frame clones only, minus some. The sample lists about 260,000 clones; roughly 90% were seen once. The CDR3 runs to 15 residues. Germline CDR1 KGHSH, CDR2 LQKENI. Trimming removed 1 base from V and 7 bases from J; junction bases left unmatched: 10. The receptor's source is a woman between 45 and 65 years old who had recovered from COVID-19. The sequenced sample was PBMCs or T cells enriched from blood (not recorded which). The chain joins TRBV18 to TRBJ2-7; the match to TRBD1 covers 7 bases. The CDR3 loop is CASSPRREGAGEQYF. CDR3 DNA sequence: TGTGCCAGCTCACCACGTCGAGAGGGGGCGGGTGAGCAGTACTTC.